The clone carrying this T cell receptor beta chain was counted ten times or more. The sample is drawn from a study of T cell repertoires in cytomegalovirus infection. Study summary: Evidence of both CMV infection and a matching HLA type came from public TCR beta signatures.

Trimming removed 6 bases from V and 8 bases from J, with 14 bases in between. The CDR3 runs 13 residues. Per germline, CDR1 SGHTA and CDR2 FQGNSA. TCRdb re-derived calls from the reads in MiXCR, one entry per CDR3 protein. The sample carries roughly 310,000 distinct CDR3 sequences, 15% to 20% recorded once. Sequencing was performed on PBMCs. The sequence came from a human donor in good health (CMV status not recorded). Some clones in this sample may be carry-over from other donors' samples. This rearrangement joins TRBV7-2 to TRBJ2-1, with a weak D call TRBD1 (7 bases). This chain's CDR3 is CASSFFRGDEQFF. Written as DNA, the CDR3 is TGTGCCAGCAGTTTCTTCAGGGGGGATGAGCAGTTCTTC.